This is a list of T cell receptor beta chains from one sample in a study of blood T cell repertoires in COVID-19. Sequencing used immunoSEQ multiplex PCR; TCRdb keeps in-frame clones, though not all of them. The sample carries more than 65,000 clones, about 80% recorded once. Material: peripheral blood. Receptors originate from a woman aged 70 to 79 with acute or convalescent COVID-19. Each CDR3 is given with its conserved first and last residue. Fields, in order: clone size, J gene, V gene, D gene, CDR3 protein, CDR3 DNA. D genes are given only for firm matches. Expanded clones get a size class; other rows say once, few or many, or leave the size out.

. | TRBJ1-1 | TRBV9 | TRBD1 | CASSVDGDRRLNTEAFF | TGTGCCAGCAGCGTAGACGGGGACAGGAGATTGAACACTGAAGCTTTCTTT
. | TRBJ1-6 | TRBV10-1 | TRBD1 | CANQGACENSPLHF | TGCGCCAACCAGGGGGCCTGTGAGAATTCACCCCTCCACTTT
. | TRBJ1-1 | TRBV18 | . | CASSPTGNTEAFF | TGTGCCAGCTCACCCACAGGGAACACTGAAGCTTTCTTT
. | TRBJ2-7 | TRBV7-8 | . | CASSPVTVYEQYF | TGTGCCAGCAGCCCTGTCACGGTCTACGAGCAGTACTTC
. | TRBJ1-4 | TRBV15 | . | CATSRDLGADEKLFF | TGTGCCACCAGCAGAGATCTAGGGGCGGATGAAAAACTGTTTTTT
. | TRBJ2-5 | TRBV30 | . | CAWSVPSGQETQYF | TGTGCCTGGAGTGTACCGAGCGGCCAAGAGACCCAGTACTTC
. | TRBJ2-3 | TRBV6-4 | . | CAGRWAGITDTQYF | TGTGCCGGGCGGTGGGCGGGGATCACAGATACGCAGTATTTT
. | TRBJ2-3 | TRBV28 | TRBD2 | CASSPLLSGTSGAGTQYF | TGTGCCAGCAGTCCGCTCCTTTCCGGGACTAGCGGGGCGGGTACGCAGTATTTT
few | TRBJ2-7 | TRBV9 | . | CASSVGWTSYEQYF | TGTGCCAGCAGCGTAGGTTGGACATCCTACGAGCAGTACTTC
. | TRBJ2-7 | TRBV19 | TRBD1 | CASSSPGQGILEQYF | TGTGCCAGTAGTTCGCCGGGACAGGGTATCCTCGAGCAGTACTTC
. | TRBJ2-5 | TRBV20-1 | . | CSHGGGETQYF | TGCAGTCATGGAGGCGGGGAGACCCAGTACTTC
. | TRBJ2-3 | TRBV19 | . | CASRGATSTDTQYF | TGTGCCAGTAGGGGGGCGACGAGCACAGATACGCAGTATTTT
. | TRBJ1-5 | TRBV19 | . | CASSPQVSNQPQHF | TGTGCCAGTAGTCCGCAGGTCAGCAATCAGCCCCAGCATTTT
. | TRBJ1-4 | TRBV7-2 | . | CASSLATGPTNEKLFF | TGTGCCAGCAGCTTAGCCACAGGGCCAACTAATGAAAAACTGTTTTTT
few | TRBJ1-2 | TRBV4-1 | . | CASSPQGWDYGYTF | TGCGCCAGCAGCCCTCAGGGGTGGGACTATGGCTACACCTTC
. | TRBJ1-2 | TRBV6-5 | . | CASRIGAQNLYGYTF | TGTGCCAGCAGGATAGGGGCCCAGAACCTTTATGGCTACACCTTC
. | TRBJ1-5 | TRBV5-1 | . | CASSLEGGAQPQHF | TGCGCCAGCAGCTTGGAGGGGGGGGCTCAGCCCCAGCATTTT
. | TRBJ1-2 | TRBV30 | . | CAWSVKGVYGYTF | TGTGCCTGGAGTGTCAAAGGGGTTTATGGCTACACCTTC
. | TRBJ2-7 | TRBV4-1 | . | CASSQETRSYEQYF | TGCGCCAGCAGCCAAGAAACAAGATCCTACGAGCAGTACTTC
. | TRBJ2-4 | TRBV5-4 | . | CASSIPTPGVSGNIQYF | TGTGCCAGCAGCATCCCGACACCAGGGGTGTCAGGAAACATTCAGTACTTC
. | TRBJ1-2 | TRBV5-1 | TRBD1 | CASSQDRGNYGYTF | TGCGCCAGCAGCCAGGACAGGGGGAACTATGGCTACACCTTC
. | TRBJ2-7 | TRBV27 | . | CASTPGSYEQYF | TGTGCCAGCACCCCGGGGTCCTACGAGCAGTACTTC
. | TRBJ1-4 | TRBV7-9 | TRBD1 | CASSSGQGSTNEKLFF | TGTGCCAGCAGCTCCGGACAGGGATCGACTAATGAAAAACTGTTTTTT
. | TRBJ2-1 | TRBV6-5 | TRBD1 | CASSYSTGGSNEQFF | TGTGCCAGCAGTTACTCCACAGGGGGCTCGAATGAGCAGTTCTTC
. | TRBJ2-7 | TRBV14 | . | CASSQGLYEQYF | TGTGCCAGCAGCCAAGGTCTCTACGAGCAGTACTTC
. | TRBJ1-2 | TRBV28 | . | CASSRAGREVYGYTF | TGTGCCAGCAGCCGCGCCGGACGGGAAGTCTATGGCTACACCTTC
. | TRBJ1-5 | TRBV6-6 | . | CASSPLSSIYSNQPQHF | TGTGCCAGCAGTCCCCTCTCATCCATCTATAGCAATCAGCCCCAGCATTTT
. | TRBJ1-1 | TRBV5-1 | TRBD1 | CASSVGQGWTEAFF | TGCGCCAGCAGCGTCGGACAGGGATGGACTGAAGCTTTCTTT
. | TRBJ1-1 | TRBV28 | . | CASSPPTGQNTEAFF | TGTGCCAGCAGTCCGCCCACAGGACAGAACACTGAAGCTTTCTTT
. | TRBJ2-3 | TRBV20-1 | . | CSAAGLPTQYF | TGCAGCGCGGCCGGCCTTCCCACGCAGTATTTT
. | TRBJ2-3 | TRBV2 | TRBD1 | CASSPGQVTDTQYF | TGTGCCAGCAGTCCAGGACAGGTCACAGATACGCAGTATTTT
. | TRBJ2-5 | TRBV5-1 | TRBD2 | CASSSGGLKQETQYF | TGCGCCAGCAGTAGCGGGGGCCTAAAACAAGAGACCCAGTACTTC
. | TRBJ1-2 | TRBV28 | TRBD1 | CASTTDLFGTGNGYGYTF | TGTGCCAGCACCACTGACCTTTTTGGGACAGGGAATGGCTATGGCTACACCTTC
. | TRBJ1-2 | TRBV6-5 | . | CASSPTGYAGDDYTF | TGTGCCAGCAGTCCTACAGGTTATGCAGGGGACGACTACACCTTC
. | TRBJ2-3 | TRBV9 | TRBD2 | CASSVGISSGYTDTQYF | TGTGCCAGCAGCGTAGGGATCTCTAGCGGGTACACAGATACGCAGTATTTT
. | TRBJ1-1 | TRBV6-5 | . | CATRHTANTEAFF | TGTGCCACCCGTCATACTGCGAACACTGAAGCTTTCTTT
. | TRBJ1-4 | TRBV2 | . | CASRVTEATNEKLFF | TGTGCCAGCAGGGTGACAGAGGCAACTAATGAAAAACTGTTTTTT
. | TRBJ1-2 | TRBV19 | . | CASRTESNYGYTF | TGTGCCAGTCGGACAGAATCTAACTATGGCTACACCTTC
. | TRBJ2-7 | TRBV5-1 | TRBD1 | CASSQDRGAYEQYF | TGCGCCAGCAGCCAGGACAGGGGAGCCTACGAGCAGTACTTC
. | TRBJ1-5 | TRBV6-2/TRBV6-3 | . | CASSAIRGQPQHF | TGTGCCAGCAGTGCCATCAGGGGTCAGCCCCAGCATTTT
. | TRBJ2-2 | TRBV7-8 | TRBD1 | CASSHQGQGRAGELFF | TGTGCCAGCAGCCATCAGGGACAGGGTAGGGCCGGGGAGCTGTTTTTT
. | TRBJ2-7 | TRBV5-6 | TRBD2 | CASSLMAGGVRSYEQYF | TGTGCCAGCAGCTTGATGGCGGGAGGGGTGAGGTCCTACGAGCAGTACTTC
. | TRBJ2-5 | TRBV5-4 | TRBD1 | CASSGDRGQETQYF | TGTGCCAGCAGCGGGGACAGGGGGCAAGAGACCCAGTACTTC
. | TRBJ2-5 | TRBV30 | TRBD2 | CAWSVKDAGLAGVGETQYF | TGTGCCTGGAGTGTAAAGGACGCCGGACTAGCGGGAGTGGGGGAGACCCAGTACTTC
. | TRBJ2-3 | TRBV27 | . | CASSLQAPSTDTQYF | TGTGCCAGCAGTCTACAGGCTCCTAGCACAGATACGCAGTATTTT
. | TRBJ1-2 | TRBV25-1 | . | CASSEGRAGESYTF | TGTGCCAGCAGTGAAGGGAGGGCAGGGGAAAGCTACACCTTC
. | TRBJ2-1 | TRBV5-8 | . | CASSPDYNEQFF | TGTGCCAGCAGCCCAGATTACAATGAGCAGTTCTTC
many | TRBJ1-1 | TRBV29-1 | . | CSVTDPGTEAFF | TGCAGCGTGACGGACCCGGGGACTGAAGCTTTCTTT